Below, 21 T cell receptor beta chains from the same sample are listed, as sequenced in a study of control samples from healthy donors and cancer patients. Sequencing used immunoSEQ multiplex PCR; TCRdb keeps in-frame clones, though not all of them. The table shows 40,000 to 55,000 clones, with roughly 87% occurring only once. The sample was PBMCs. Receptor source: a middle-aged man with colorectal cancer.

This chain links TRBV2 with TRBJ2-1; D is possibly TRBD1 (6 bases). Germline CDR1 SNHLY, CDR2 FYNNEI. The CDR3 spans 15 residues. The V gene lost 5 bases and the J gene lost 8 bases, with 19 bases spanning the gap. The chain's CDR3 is CASSQQGLRLYEQFF. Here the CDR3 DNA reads TGTGCCAGCAGTCAACAGGGCCTTAGATTATATGAGCAGTTCTTC.

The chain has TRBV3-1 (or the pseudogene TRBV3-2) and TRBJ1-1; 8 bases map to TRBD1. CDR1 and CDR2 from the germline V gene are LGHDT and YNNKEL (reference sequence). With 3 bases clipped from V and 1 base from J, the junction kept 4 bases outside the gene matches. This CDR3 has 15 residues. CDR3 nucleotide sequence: TGTGCCAGCAGCCAGACCGGGACAGGGAACACTGAAGCTTTCTTT. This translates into CASSQTGTGNTEAFF.

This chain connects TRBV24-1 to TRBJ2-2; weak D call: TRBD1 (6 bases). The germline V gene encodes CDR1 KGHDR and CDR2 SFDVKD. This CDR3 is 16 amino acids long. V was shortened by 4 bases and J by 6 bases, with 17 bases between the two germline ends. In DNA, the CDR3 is TGTGCCACCAGTGACCCAAGAGATGGGGGCGCCGGGGAGCTGTTTTTT. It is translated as CATSDPRDGGAGELFF.

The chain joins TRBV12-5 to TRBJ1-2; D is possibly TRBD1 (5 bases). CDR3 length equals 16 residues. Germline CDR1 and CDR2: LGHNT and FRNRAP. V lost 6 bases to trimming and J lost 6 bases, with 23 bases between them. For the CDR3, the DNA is TGTGCTAGTGGCCCTAGTTGGGGGACGGCCATCCATGGCTACACCTTC. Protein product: CASGPSWGTAIHGYTF. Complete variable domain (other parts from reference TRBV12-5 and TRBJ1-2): DARVTQTPRHKVTEMGQEVTMRCQPILGHNTVFWYRQTMMQGLELLAYFRNRAPLDDSGMPKDRFSAEMPDATLATLKIQPSEPRDSAVYFCASGPSWGTAIHGYTFGSGTRLTVV.

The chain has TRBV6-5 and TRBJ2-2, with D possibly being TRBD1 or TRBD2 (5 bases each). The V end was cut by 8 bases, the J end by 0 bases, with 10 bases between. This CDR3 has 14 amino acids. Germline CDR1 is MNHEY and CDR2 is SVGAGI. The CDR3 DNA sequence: TGTGCCAGCTTCCGGGACGCGAACACCGGGGAGCTGTTTTTT. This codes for CASFRDANTGELFF.

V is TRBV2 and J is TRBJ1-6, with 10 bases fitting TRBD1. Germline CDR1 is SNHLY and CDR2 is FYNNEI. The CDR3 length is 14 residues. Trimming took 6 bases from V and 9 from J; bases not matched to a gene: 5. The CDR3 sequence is CASRDRGLGSPLHF. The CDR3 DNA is TGTGCCAGCAGAGACAGGGGGCTTGGTTCACCCCTCCACTTT.

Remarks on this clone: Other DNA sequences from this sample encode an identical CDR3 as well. CDR3 DNA sequence: TGTGCCAGCAGCTTAGATCGGAATCAGCCCCAGCATTTT. It codes for CASSLDRNQPQHF. The J gene is TRBJ1-5, the V gene TRBV11-2; D is unresolved. The CDR3 sequence is 13 residues long. Trimming pared 0 bases from V and 4 bases from J, leaving 4 bases between. CDR1 is SGHAT and CDR2 is FQNNGV in the germline V gene.

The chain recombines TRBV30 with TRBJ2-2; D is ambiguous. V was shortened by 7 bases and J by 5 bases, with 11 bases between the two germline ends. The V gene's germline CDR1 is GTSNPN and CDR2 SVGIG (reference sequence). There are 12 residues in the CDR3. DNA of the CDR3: TGTGCCTCAAGTCCCAGGACCGGGGAGCTGTTTTTT. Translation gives CASSPRTGELFF.

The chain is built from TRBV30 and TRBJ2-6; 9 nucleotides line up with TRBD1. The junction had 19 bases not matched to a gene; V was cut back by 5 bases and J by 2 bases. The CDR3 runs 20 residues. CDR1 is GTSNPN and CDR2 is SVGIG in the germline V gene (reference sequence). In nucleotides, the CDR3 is TGTGCCTGGGGAGATGAGGACCCGGGACAGGGAACTGCTGGGGCCAACGTCCTGACTTTC. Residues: CAWGDEDPGQGTAGANVLTF.

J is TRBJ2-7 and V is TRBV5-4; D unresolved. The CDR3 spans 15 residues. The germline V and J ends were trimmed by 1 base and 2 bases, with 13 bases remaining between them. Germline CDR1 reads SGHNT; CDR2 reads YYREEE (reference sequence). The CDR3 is CASSLIDSWAYEQYF. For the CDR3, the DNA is TGTGCCAGCAGCTTGATCGACTCCTGGGCCTACGAGCAGTACTTC. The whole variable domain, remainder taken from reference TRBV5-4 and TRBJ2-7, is ETGVTQSPTHLIKTRGQQVTLRCSSQSGHNTVSWYQQALGQGPQFIFQYYREEENGRGNFPPRFSGLQFPNYSSELNVNALELDDSALYLCASSLIDSWAYEQYFGPGTRLTVT.

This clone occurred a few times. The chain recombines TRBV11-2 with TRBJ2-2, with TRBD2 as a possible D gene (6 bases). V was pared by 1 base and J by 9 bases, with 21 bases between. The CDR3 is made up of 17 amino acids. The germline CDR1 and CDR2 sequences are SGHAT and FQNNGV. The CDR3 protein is CASSLGTGSRSLRELFF. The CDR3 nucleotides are TGTGCCAGCAGCTTAGGTACCGGGAGCAGATCTCTACGGGAGCTGTTTTTT.

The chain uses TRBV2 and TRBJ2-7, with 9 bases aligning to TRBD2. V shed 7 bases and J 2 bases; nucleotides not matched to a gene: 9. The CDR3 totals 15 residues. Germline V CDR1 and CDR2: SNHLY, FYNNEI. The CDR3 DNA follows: TGTGCCAGCACCGGAATAGCGGGAGACCCCTACGAGCAGTACTTC. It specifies CASTGIAGDPYEQYF.

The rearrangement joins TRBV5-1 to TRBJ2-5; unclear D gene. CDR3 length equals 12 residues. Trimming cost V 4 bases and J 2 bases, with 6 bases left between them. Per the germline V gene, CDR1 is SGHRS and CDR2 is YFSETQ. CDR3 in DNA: TGCGCCAGCAGCAGGCCTCAAGAGACCCAGTACTTC. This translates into CASSRPQETQYF.

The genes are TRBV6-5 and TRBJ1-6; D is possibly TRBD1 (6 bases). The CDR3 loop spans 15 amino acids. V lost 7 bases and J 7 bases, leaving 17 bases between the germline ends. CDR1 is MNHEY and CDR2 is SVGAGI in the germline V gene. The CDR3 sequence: CASTFTVGGNSPLHF. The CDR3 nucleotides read TGTGCCAGCACGTTTACTGTTGGGGGCAATTCACCCCTCCACTTT.

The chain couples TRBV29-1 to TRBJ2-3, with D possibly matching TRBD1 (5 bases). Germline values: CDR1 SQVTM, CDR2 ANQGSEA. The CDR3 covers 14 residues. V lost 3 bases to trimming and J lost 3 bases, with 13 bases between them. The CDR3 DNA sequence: TGCAGCGTTGATAGGCCCCAGGGAACAGATACGCAGTATTTT. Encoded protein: CSVDRPQGTDTQYF.

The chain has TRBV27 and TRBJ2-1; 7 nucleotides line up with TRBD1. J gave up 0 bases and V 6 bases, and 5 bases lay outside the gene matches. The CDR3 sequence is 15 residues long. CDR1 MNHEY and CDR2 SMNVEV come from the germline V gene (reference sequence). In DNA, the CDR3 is TGTGCCAGCAGAAGACAGGGAGACTCCTACAATGAGCAGTTCTTC. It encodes CASRRQGDSYNEQFF.

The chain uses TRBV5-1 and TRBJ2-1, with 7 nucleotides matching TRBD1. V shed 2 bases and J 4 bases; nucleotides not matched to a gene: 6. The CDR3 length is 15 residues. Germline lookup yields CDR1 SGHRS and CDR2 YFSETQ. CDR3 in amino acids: CASSLTGEFYNEQFF. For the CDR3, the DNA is TGCGCCAGCAGCTTAACAGGGGAATTTTACAATGAGCAGTTCTTC.

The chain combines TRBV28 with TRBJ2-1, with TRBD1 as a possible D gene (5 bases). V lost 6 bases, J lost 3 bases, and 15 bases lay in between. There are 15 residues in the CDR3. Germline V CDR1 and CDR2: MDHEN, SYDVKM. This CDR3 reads CASRKKGNHYNEQFF. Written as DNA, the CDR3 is TGTGCCAGCAGAAAAAAGGGGAACCACTACAATGAGCAGTTCTTC. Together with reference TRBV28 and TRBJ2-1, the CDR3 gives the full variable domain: DVKVTQSSRYLVKRTGEKVFLECVQDMDHENMFWYRQDPGLGLRLIYFSYDVKMKEKGDIPEGYSVSREKKERFSLILESASTNQTSMYLCASRKKGNHYNEQFFGPGTRLTVL.

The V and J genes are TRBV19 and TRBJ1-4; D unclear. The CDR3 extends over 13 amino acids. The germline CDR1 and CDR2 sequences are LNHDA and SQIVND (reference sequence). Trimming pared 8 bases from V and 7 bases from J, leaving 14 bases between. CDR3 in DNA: TGTGCCAGTCAGCGGAACCATGGTGAAAAACTGTTTTTT. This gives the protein CASQRNHGEKLFF.

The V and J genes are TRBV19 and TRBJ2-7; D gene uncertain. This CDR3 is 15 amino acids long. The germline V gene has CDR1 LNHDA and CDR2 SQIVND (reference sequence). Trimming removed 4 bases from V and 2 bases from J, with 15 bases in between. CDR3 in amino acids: CASSTFMSRAYEQYF. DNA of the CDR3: TGTGCCAGTAGTACCTTTATGAGCCGGGCCTACGAGCAGTACTTC.

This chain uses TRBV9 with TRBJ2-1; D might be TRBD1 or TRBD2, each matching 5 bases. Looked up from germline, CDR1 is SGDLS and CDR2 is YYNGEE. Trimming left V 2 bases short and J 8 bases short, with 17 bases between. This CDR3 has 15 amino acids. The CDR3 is CASSVYRDLQDEQFF. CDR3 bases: TGTGCCAGCAGCGTCTACCGGGACCTGCAGGATGAGCAGTTCTTC. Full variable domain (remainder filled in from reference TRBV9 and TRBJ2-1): DSGVTQTPKHLITATGQRVTLRCSPRSGDLSVYWYQQSLDQGLQFLIQYYNGEERAKGNILERFSAQQFPDLHSELNLSSLELGDSALYFCASSVYRDLQDEQFFGPGTRLTVL.